This T cell receptor (beta chain) came from a study of cytomegalovirus exposure and HLA in healthy donors. Study summary: The 90 to 150 validation repertoires, a later analysis reported, used the same platform as the approximately 670 repertoires from the first cohort. Findings of the study overall: As was reported, the classifier diagnosed cytomegalovirus status with high specificity and sensitivity. Investigators reported 150 to 200 TCR beta chains as tied to cytomegalovirus.

Only in-frame clones appear in the TCRdb table, and some are missing; sequencing was by immunoSEQ multiplex PCR. The sample holds tens of thousands of clones, approximately 90% seen once. Comments on this clone: What it binds is not known.

The validation cohort, a group of over a hundred subjects, included the donors and was separate from the roughly 620-subject first cohort. Trimming at V came to 0 bases and at J to 5 bases, leaving 9 bases not matched to a gene. Germline assignment: CDR1 SGDLS and CDR2 YYNGEE. The CDR3 loop spans 16 amino acids. The source of this sequence is a man in his late teens or twenties in good health and CMV-seronegative. Sequenced sample: PBMCs. This chain links TRBV9 with TRBJ2-5; 8 bases agree with TRBD2. The chain's CDR3 is CASSVGGAGGYETQYF. The CDR3 DNA is TGTGCCAGCAGCGTAGGTGGCGCGGGAGGATATGAGACCCAGTACTTC.